This passage covers 30 T cell receptor beta chains from one sample sequenced in a study of control samples from healthy donors and cancer patients. The repertoire was sequenced with immunoSEQ multiplex PCR; TCRdb's copy has only in-frame clones and lacks some. The sample consists of roughly 54,000 clones, 95% to 97% of them appearing once. Sequenced: blood. All receptors derive from a woman aged 25-40 years in good health.

This sequence joins TRBV2 and TRBJ2-3; 7 bases are a match to TRBD2. Trimming cost V 3 bases and J 0 bases; bases outside gene matches: 0. Germline V gives CDR1 SNHLY, CDR2 FYNNEI. The CDR3 is 14 residues long. The CDR3 here is CASSDSGSTDTQYF. The CDR3 DNA sequence: TGTGCCAGCAGTGATAGCGGGAGCACAGATACGCAGTATTTT.

The chain carries TRBV5-1 and TRBJ2-5; 7 bases fit TRBD1. Germline V gene data show CDR1 as SGHRS and CDR2 as YFSETQ. J lost 0 bases, V lost 4 bases, and 9 bases had no gene match. This CDR3 is built from 16 residues. The CDR3: CASSITGTADQETQYF. CDR3 DNA sequence: TGCGCCAGCAGCATCACCGGGACAGCCGACCAAGAGACCCAGTACTTC.

The rearrangement uses TRBV28 and TRBJ1-1, with D unresolved. Per germline, CDR1 MDHEN and CDR2 SYDVKM. V lost 4 bases and J 0 bases, leaving 12 bases between the germline ends. The CDR3 consists of 15 residues. CDR3 protein: CASSSPTQMNTEAFF. The CDR3 DNA follows: TGTGCCAGCAGTTCCCCGACACAGATGAACACTGAAGCTTTCTTT.

The J gene is TRBJ2-1, the V gene TRBV5-1, with TRBD2 matching over 9 bases. Germline V lookup: CDR1 SGHRS, CDR2 YFSETQ. Trimming took 4 bases from V and 5 from J; bases not matched to a gene: 13. There are 17 residues in the CDR3. The CDR3 DNA is TGCGCCAGCAGCCCCCTGGTAGCGGGAGACCGCCACAATGAGCAGTTCTTC. Translating it yields CASSPLVAGDRHNEQFF.

CDR3 nucleotide sequence: TGTGCCAGCAGCCAAGCGCAGGGGCCTTCCTACGAGCAGTACTTC. This gives the protein CASSQAQGPSYEQYF. J is TRBJ2-7 and V is TRBV3-1 (or the pseudogene TRBV3-2), with D possibly TRBD1 on 6 matching bases. Germline values: CDR1 LGHDT, CDR2 YNNKEL (reference sequence). With 1 base removed from V and 1 base from J, the gap between germline ends came to 11 bases. The CDR3 is 15 amino acids.

The count of this clone is one. The J gene is TRBJ2-3, the V gene TRBV5-1, with a possible D match to TRBD1 (5 bases). CDR3 size: 13 residues. The ends were cut back, 7 bases at V and 3 bases at J, with 12 bases in the middle. The germline CDR1 and CDR2 sequences are SGHRS and YFSETQ. CDR3 DNA: TGCGCCAGCCGAGAGGCAGGGACAGATACGCAGTATTTT. The encoded protein is CASREAGTDTQYF.

The chain combines TRBV5-1 with TRBJ2-3; D may be TRBD2 (6 bases). Germline CDR1 SGHRS, CDR2 YFSETQ. Trimming shortened V by 4 bases and J by 3 bases, and 21 bases separated the two germline ends. The CDR3 length is 17 residues. The CDR3 spells CASSPRTSGTYTDTQYF. The CDR3 DNA reads TGCGCCAGCAGCCCTCGAACGTCCGGGACTTATACAGATACGCAGTATTTT.

The chain joins TRBV7-2 to TRBJ2-5, with D hard to call. The CDR3 covers 11 residues. Germline V gene lookup returns CDR1 SGHTA and CDR2 FQGNSA. Deletions cut 5 bases from V and 10 bases from J, with 11 bases between. CDR3 in DNA: TGTGCCAGCAGCCCGCCACCGGGCCAGTACTTC. Amino acid sequence: CASSPPPGQYF.

The chain joins TRBV14 to TRBJ1-5; tentative D call: TRBD1 (5 bases). Germline CDR1 reads SGHDN; CDR2 reads FVKESK. The length of the CDR3 is 16 residues. The V end was cut by 0 bases, the J end by 1 base, with 10 bases between. The CDR3 region has the DNA TGTGCCAGCAGCCAAGAGACAAGGGGAAGCAATCAGCCCCAGCATTTT. Translation: CASSQETRGSNQPQHF.

The V gene is TRBV3-1 (or the pseudogene TRBV3-2), the J gene TRBJ2-7, with 8 positions matching TRBD1. This CDR3 is 13 amino acids long. Looked up from germline, CDR1 is LGHDT and CDR2 is YNNKEL (reference sequence). J gave up 3 bases and V 4 bases, and 2 bases lay outside the gene matches. CDR3 coding DNA: TGTGCCAGCAGCCGGGACAGGTTCTACGAGCAGTACTTC. Its translation: CASSRDRFYEQYF.

The chain links TRBV27 to TRBJ1-1; possibly TRBD1 for D (5 bases). V was clipped by 4 bases and J by 6 bases, with 12 bases between them. The CDR3 consists of 13 residues. Germline V gene data show CDR1 as MNHEY and CDR2 as SMNVEV (reference sequence). The CDR3: CASSYPGSSEAFF. As DNA, the CDR3 is TGTGCCAGCAGTTATCCAGGGTCTTCTGAAGCTTTCTTT.

This chain uses TRBV15 with TRBJ1-4, with TRBD1 as a possible D gene (5 bases). Deletions cut 0 bases from V and 5 bases from J, with 13 bases between. Germline V CDR1 and CDR2: LNHNV, YYDKDF (reference sequence). The CDR3 is 16 residues long. As DNA, the CDR3 is TGTGCCACCAGCAGAGAGAAGACAGCGAAGAATGAAAAACTGTTTTTT. This sequence encodes CATSREKTAKNEKLFF.

This chain links TRBV2 with TRBJ2-7; 9 bases are a match to TRBD2. V trimming: 7 bases; J trimming: 0 bases; junction bases outside the gene matches: 4. The CDR3 consists of 14 residues. The germline V gene has CDR1 SNHLY and CDR2 FYNNEI. CDR3 coding DNA: TGTGCCAGCATCGGACTAGCGCGCTCCTACGAGCAGTACTTC. Translating gives CASIGLARSYEQYF.

This rearrangement joins TRBV30 to TRBJ1-1, with D possibly matching TRBD1 (5 bases). The CDR3 has 12 residues. The germline V gene has CDR1 GTSNPN and CDR2 SVGIG (reference sequence). The V end lost 5 bases, the J end lost 0 bases, and 7 bases lay between the germline ends. The CDR3 DNA follows: TGTGCCTGGGACAGACTGAACACTGAAGCTTTCTTT. This codes for CAWDRLNTEAFF. Looking up the rest from reference TRBV30 and TRBJ1-1 gives the full variable domain: SQTIHQWPATLVQPVGSPLSLECTVEGTSNPNLYWYRQAAGRGLQLLFYSVGIGQISSEVPQNLSASRPQDRQFILSSKKLLLSDSGFYLCAWDRLNTEAFFGQGTRLTVV.

The chain combines TRBV10-2 with TRBJ1-1; D is unclear. Germline V gene data show CDR1 as WSHSY and CDR2 as SAAADI. The CDR3 runs 15 residues. Trimming pared 2 bases from V and 3 bases from J, leaving 13 bases between. The CDR3 DNA reads TGCGCCAGCAGTGAGCGTGGGCCACATCACACTGAAGCTTTCTTT. Amino acid sequence: CASSERGPHHTEAFF.

The CDR3 coding sequence is TGTGCCTGGAGCGGGACAGGGAAATACGAGCAGTACTTC. It specifies CAWSGTGKYEQYF. The gene calls are TRBV30 and TRBJ2-7; TRBD1 matches at 9 bases. CDR3 length equals 13 residues. Per the germline V gene, CDR1 is GTSNPN and CDR2 is SVGIG (reference sequence). The ends lost 3 bases at V and 4 bases at J; junction bases unmatched: 4. Together with reference TRBV30 and TRBJ2-7, the CDR3 gives the full variable domain: SQTIHQWPATLVQPVGSPLSLECTVEGTSNPNLYWYRQAAGRGLQLLFYSVGIGQISSEVPQNLSASRPQDRQFILSSKKLLLSDSGFYLCAWSGTGKYEQYFGPGTRLTVT.

V is TRBV11-2 and J is TRBJ1-5, with a possible D match to TRBD1 (5 bases). The CDR3 is 15 residues long. Trimming removed 0 bases from V and 5 bases from J, with 11 bases in between. Germline CDR1 SGHAT, CDR2 FQNNGV. The CDR3 here is CASSLDGRGDQPQHF. DNA of the CDR3: TGTGCCAGCAGCTTAGACGGTCGAGGGGATCAGCCCCAGCATTTT.

The V and J genes are TRBV6-5 and TRBJ1-5; 9 nucleotides agree with TRBD1. The CDR3 is 15 residues long. J lost 3 bases, V lost 5 bases, and 5 bases had no gene match. Germline CDR1 is MNHEY and CDR2 is SVGAGI. The CDR3 nucleotides are TGTGCCAGCAGTACCGGGACAGGGTACAATCAGCCCCAGCATTTT. Amino acids: CASSTGTGYNQPQHF.

V and J are TRBV27 and TRBJ1-2, with 10 bases aligning to TRBD1. Germline V lookup: CDR1 MNHEY, CDR2 SMNVEV (reference sequence). V was pared by 5 bases and J by 4 bases, with 4 bases of the junction left unmatched. CDR3 length equals 14 residues. CDR3 sequence: CASSRTGGFYGYTF. In DNA, the CDR3 is TGTGCCAGCAGTAGGACAGGGGGATTCTATGGCTACACCTTC.

The V call is TRBV20-1, the J call TRBJ2-7, with D possibly matching TRBD2 (5 bases). V lost 7 bases to trimming and J lost 3 bases, with 10 bases between them. This CDR3 has 11 residues. Germline V gene sequence: CDR1 DFQATT, CDR2 SNEGSKA (reference sequence). CDR3 DNA: TGCAGTGTCAGAGGGAGCTACGAGCAGTACTTC. Its protein is CSVRGSYEQYF.

The genes are TRBV4-1 and TRBJ1-1; 8 nucleotides line up with TRBD1. The CDR3 loop spans 12 amino acids. CDR1 MGHRA and CDR2 YSYEKL come from the germline V gene. With 6 bases clipped from V and 8 bases from J, the junction kept 5 bases outside the gene matches. CDR3: CASSRRQGEAFF. CDR3 nucleotides: TGCGCCAGCAGTCGCCGACAGGGGGAAGCTTTCTTT.

The gene calls are TRBV14 and TRBJ2-3; 8 bases align to TRBD1. The CDR3 has 15 residues. CDR1 is SGHDN and CDR2 is FVKESK in the germline V gene. The ends lost 6 bases at V and 3 bases at J; junction bases unmatched: 8. The DNA for the CDR3 is TGTGCCAGCAGGCAGACAGGGGATTGGACAGATACGCAGTATTTT. It encodes CASRQTGDWTDTQYF.

The gene calls are TRBV2 and TRBJ2-5, with a possible D match to TRBD1 (6 bases). Germline V gene sequence: CDR1 SNHLY, CDR2 FYNNEI. The CDR3 totals 12 residues. Between the trimmed V and J ends, which lost 6 bases and 3 bases, there was a span of 8 bases. DNA of the CDR3: TGTGCCAGCAGCCCAGGGGAAGAGACCCAGTACTTC. Translation: CASSPGEETQYF. The full variable domain, in which reference TRBV2 and TRBJ2-5 provide the parts outside the CDR3, is EPEVTQTPSHQVTQMGQEVILRCVPISNHLYFYWYRQILGQKVEFLVSFYNNEISEKSEIFDDQFSVERPDGSNFTLKIRSTKLEDSAMYFCASSPGEETQYFGPGTRLLVL.

This chain links TRBV5-1 with TRBJ2-3; D is possibly TRBD2 (6 bases). Trimming left V 3 bases short and J 5 bases short, with 10 bases between. Germline loops: CDR1 SGHRS, CDR2 YFSETQ. There are 13 residues in the CDR3. CDR3 residues: CASSSLAQDTQYF. CDR3 nucleotide sequence: TGCGCCAGCAGCTCACTAGCCCAAGATACGCAGTATTTT. Drawing the rest from reference TRBV5-1 and TRBJ2-3, the complete variable domain is KAGVTQTPRYLIKTRGQQVTLSCSPISGHRSVSWYQQTPGQGLQFLFEYFSETQRNKGNFPGRFSGRQFSNSRSEMNVSTLELGDSALYLCASSSLAQDTQYFGPGTRLTVL.

The V gene is TRBV19, the J gene TRBJ1-1, with TRBD1 identical over 7 bases. Trimming took 1 base from V and 1 from J; bases not matched to a gene: 0. The CDR3 sequence is 14 residues long. CDR1 is LNHDA, CDR2 SQIVND, per germline (reference sequence). The CDR3 sequence is CASSIGQGNTEAFF. CDR3 DNA: TGTGCCAGTAGTATAGGACAGGGGAACACTGAAGCTTTCTTT.

The chain uses TRBV10-3 and TRBJ2-1, with D perhaps matching TRBD2 (6 bases). This CDR3 comprises 12 residues. The ends were cut back, 6 bases at V and 3 bases at J, with 6 bases in the middle. The germline CDR1 and CDR2 sequences are ENHRY and SYGVKD. The CDR3 bases are TGTGCCATCAGGGACTACTACAATGAGCAGTTCTTC. Protein sequence: CAIRDYYNEQFF.

The chain joins TRBV7-8 to TRBJ2-7; 9 bases agree with TRBD2. This CDR3 has 17 amino acids. CDR1 is SGHVS, CDR2 FQNEAQ, per germline. Losses at the gene ends were 6 bases for V and 0 bases for J; bases not matched to a gene: 12. This CDR3 is CASRGVAGATRSYEQYF. Here the CDR3 DNA reads TGTGCCAGCAGAGGAGTAGCGGGAGCCACCCGCTCCTACGAGCAGTACTTC. The whole variable domain, filled in from reference TRBV7-8 and TRBJ2-7, reads GAGVSQSPRYKVAKRGQDVALRCDPISGHVSLFWYQQALGQGPEFLTYFQNEAQLDKSGLPSDRFFAERPEGSVSTLKIQRTQQEDSAVYLCASRGVAGATRSYEQYFGPGTRLTVT.

The count of this clone is one. The CDR3 DNA reads as TGTGCCAGCAGTTTGCAAGGACAGGGCGAAGCTTTCTTT. This encodes CASSLQGQGEAFF. The V gene is TRBV27, the J gene TRBJ1-1, with TRBD1 matching 8 bases. Germline CDR1 is MNHEY and CDR2 is SMNVEV (reference sequence). V lost 3 bases to trimming and J lost 8 bases; unmatched junction nucleotides: 5. CDR3 length: 13 residues.

The table lists this clone with a count of one. This chain links TRBV6-1 with TRBJ2-5; a weak D match, TRBD2 (6 bases). The V gene's germline CDR1 is MNHNS and CDR2 SASEGT. This CDR3 is built from 16 residues. V was trimmed by 0 bases and J by 7 bases, leaving 18 bases between them. The CDR3 DNA sequence: TGTGCCAGCAGTGAAGCGGCTGGCGGGAATGGGGGGACCCAGTACTTC. As protein: CASSEAAGGNGGTQYF.

This sequence joins TRBV27 and TRBJ2-7; D is perhaps TRBD1 or TRBD2 (5 bases each). Between the trimmed V and J ends, which lost 6 bases and 3 bases, there was a span of 15 bases. The length of the CDR3 is 14 residues. Germline lookup yields CDR1 MNHEY and CDR2 SMNVEV (reference sequence). The CDR3 sequence: CASSLGRQIYEQYF. The CDR3 bases are TGTGCCAGCAGCCTAGGGAGACAGATCTACGAGCAGTACTTC.